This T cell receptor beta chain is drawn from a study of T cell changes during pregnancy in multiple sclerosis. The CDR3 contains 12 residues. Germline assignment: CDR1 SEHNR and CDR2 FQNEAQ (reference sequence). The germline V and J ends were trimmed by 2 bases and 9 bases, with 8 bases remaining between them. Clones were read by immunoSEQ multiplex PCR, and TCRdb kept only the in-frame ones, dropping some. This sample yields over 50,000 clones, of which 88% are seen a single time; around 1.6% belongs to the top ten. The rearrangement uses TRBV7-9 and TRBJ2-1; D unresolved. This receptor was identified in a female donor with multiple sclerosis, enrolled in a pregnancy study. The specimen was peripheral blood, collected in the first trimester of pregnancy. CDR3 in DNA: TGTGCCAGCAGCTTACTGCTAGGTGAGCAGTTCTTC. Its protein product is CASSLLLGEQFF.